The entry below describes one T cell receptor beta chain. Its antigen is undetermined. Profiling relied on immunoSEQ multiplex PCR, and the TCRdb table lists in-frame clones only, not all of them. Among approximately 61,000 clones, 78% were seen once, and the ten largest hold approximately 4.5%. The sample originates from a study of vaccination effects on CD4 cells after COVID-19. The CDR3 has 12 residues. The germline gives CDR1 KGHSH, CDR2 LQKENI. V lost 4 bases and J 4 bases, leaving 7 bases between the germline ends. Overall study findings and caveats: Marked clonal contraction of infection- and vaccine-induced clones was seen late after vaccination. Researchers reported few convalescent patients and no early post-infection timepoints in the study.

Scientists isolated CD4+ T cells after a roughly ten-day culture period ended. Subjects were given two BNT162b2 or mRNA-1273 vaccine doses. The healthy vaccine recipients, who had no prior SARS-CoV-2 infection, showed negative nucleocapsid antibodies. Sequencing was performed on CD4+ T cells from PBMCs cultured without peptide, taken after COVID-19 vaccination. The sequence derives from a human donor who received a COVID-19 vaccine. This chain joins TRBV18 and TRBJ2-5; D might be TRBD1 (5 bases). CDR3 sequence: CASSLDRETQYF. The DNA for the CDR3 is TGTGCCAGCTCACTCGACAGAGAGACCCAGTACTTC.